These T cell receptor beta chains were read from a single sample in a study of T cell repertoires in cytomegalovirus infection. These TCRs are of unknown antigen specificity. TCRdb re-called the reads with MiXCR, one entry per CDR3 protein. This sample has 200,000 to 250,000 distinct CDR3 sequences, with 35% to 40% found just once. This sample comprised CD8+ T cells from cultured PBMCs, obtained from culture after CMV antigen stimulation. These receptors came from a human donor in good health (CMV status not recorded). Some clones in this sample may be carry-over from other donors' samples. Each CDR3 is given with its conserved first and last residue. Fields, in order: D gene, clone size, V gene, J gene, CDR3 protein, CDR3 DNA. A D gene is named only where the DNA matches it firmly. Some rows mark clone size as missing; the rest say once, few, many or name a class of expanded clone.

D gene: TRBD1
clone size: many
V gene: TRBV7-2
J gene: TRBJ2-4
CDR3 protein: CASSPTTGGLGKNIQYF
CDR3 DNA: TGTGCCAGCAGCCCTACGACAGGGGGCTTGGGCAAAAACATTCAGTACTTC

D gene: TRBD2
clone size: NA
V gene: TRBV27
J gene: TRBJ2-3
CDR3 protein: CASSPAYVGGQIDTQYF
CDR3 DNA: TGTGCCAGCAGTCCGGCCTATGTGGGAGGGCAAATAGATACGCAGTATTTT

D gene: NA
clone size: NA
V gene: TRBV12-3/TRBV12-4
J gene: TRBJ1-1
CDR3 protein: CASSLLDRNTEAFF
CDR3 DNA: TGTGCCAGCAGTTTACTGGACAGGAACACTGAAGCTTTCTTT

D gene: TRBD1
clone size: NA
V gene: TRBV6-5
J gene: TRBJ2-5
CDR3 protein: CASSDGQGWQETQYF
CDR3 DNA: TGTGCCAGCAGTGACGGACAGGGTTGGCAAGAGACCCAGTACTTC

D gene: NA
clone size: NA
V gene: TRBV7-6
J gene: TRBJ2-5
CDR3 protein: CASSRTDIETQYF
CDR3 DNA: TGTGCCAGCAGCCGCACCGATATCGAGACCCAGTACTTC

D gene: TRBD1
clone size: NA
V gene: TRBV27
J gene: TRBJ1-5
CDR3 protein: CASGVTTGGLNQPQHF
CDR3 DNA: TGTGCCAGCGGTGTTACTACAGGGGGCCTCAATCAGCCCCAGCATTTT

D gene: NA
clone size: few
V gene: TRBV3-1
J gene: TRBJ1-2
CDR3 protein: CASSQDLGGSYYGYTF
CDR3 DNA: TGTGCCAGCAGCCAAGATCTTGGGGGCAGCTACTATGGCTACACCTTC

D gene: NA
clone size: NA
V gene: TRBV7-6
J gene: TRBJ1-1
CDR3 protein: CASSSGLRNTEAFF
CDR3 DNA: TGTGCCAGCAGCTCGGGGCTCCGGAACACTGAAGCTTTCTTT

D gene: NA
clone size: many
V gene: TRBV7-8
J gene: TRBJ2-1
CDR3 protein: CASSLGFRLDNEQFF
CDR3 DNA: TGTGCCAGCAGCTTAGGATTCAGACTTGACAATGAGCAGTTCTTC

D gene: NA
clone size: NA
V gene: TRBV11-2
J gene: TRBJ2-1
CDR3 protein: CASGTEVNEQFF
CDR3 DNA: TGTGCCAGCGGGACTGAAGTTAATGAGCAGTTCTTC

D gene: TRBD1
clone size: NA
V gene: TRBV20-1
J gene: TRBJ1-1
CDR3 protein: CSARSIGTGGPGAFF
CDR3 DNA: TGCAGTGCTAGATCAATCGGGACAGGGGGCCCCGGGGCTTTCTTT

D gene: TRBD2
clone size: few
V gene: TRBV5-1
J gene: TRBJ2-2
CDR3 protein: CASSFGRGNAGELFF
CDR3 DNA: TGCGCCAGCAGCTTCGGGCGGGGGAACGCCGGGGAGCTGTTTTTT

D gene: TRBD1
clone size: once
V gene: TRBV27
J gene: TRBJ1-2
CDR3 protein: CASSLRDRADYGYTF
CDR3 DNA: TGTGCCAGCAGTTTAAGGGACAGGGCTGACTATGGCTACACCTTC

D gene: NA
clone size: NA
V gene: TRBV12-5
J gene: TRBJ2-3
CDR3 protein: CASGFLGGDTQYF
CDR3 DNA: TGTGCTAGTGGTTTCCTCGGGGGTGATACGCAGTATTTT

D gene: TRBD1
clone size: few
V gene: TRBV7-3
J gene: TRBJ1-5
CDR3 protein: CASSLKGVTGTGAIPYSNQPQHF
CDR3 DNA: TGTGCCAGCAGCTTAAAAGGTGTGACCGGGACAGGGGCCATCCCATATAGCAATCAGCCCCAGCATTTT

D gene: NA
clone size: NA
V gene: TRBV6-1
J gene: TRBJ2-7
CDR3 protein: CASSEIVWDVQGRQYF
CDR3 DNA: TGTGCCAGCAGTGAAATCGTTTGGGACGTCCAGGGGAGGCAGTACTTC

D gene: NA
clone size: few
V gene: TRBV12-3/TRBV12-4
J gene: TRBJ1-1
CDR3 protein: CASSLNGRVEAFF
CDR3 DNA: TGTGCCAGCAGTCTCAATGGAAGGGTTGAAGCTTTCTTT

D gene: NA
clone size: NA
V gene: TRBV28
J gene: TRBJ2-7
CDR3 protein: CASMTGAGNSYEQYF
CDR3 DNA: TGTGCCAGCATGACCGGGGCAGGCAATTCCTACGAGCAGTACTTC

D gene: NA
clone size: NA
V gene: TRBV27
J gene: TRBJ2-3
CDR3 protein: CASSSSLGRVIDTQYF
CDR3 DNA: TGTGCCAGCAGTTCATCCCTCGGCAGGGTCATAGATACGCAGTATTTT

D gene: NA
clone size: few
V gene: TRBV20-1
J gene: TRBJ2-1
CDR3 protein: CSARRSQRPHYNEQFF
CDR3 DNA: TGCAGTGCTAGACGGTCCCAGCGGCCCCATTACAATGAGCAGTTCTTC

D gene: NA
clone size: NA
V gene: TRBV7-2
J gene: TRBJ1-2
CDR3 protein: CASSLNPGQAEGAYVYTF
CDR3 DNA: TGTGCCAGCAGCTTGAACCCGGGACAAGCGGAGGGCGCCTATGTCTACACCTTC